What follows are 5 T cell receptor beta chains derived from one specimen sequenced in a study of T cell changes during pregnancy in multiple sclerosis. This table comes from immunoSEQ multiplex PCR, and its TCRdb copy is limited to in-frame clones, with some not included. The sample holds some 45,000 clones, around 95% seen once. Sequenced material: CD8+ T cells from peripheral blood mononuclear cells, taken in the first trimester of pregnancy. These receptors were collected from a female donor with multiple sclerosis, enrolled in a pregnancy study.

V usage is TRBV7-9 and J usage is TRBJ1-2; no reliable D call. Trimming removed 0 bases at V and 0 bases at J, with 14 bases between. Per the germline V gene, CDR1 is SEHNR and CDR2 is FQNEAQ (reference sequence). This CDR3 comprises 17 residues. The CDR3 spells CASSLALRTLSNYGYTF. The DNA of the CDR3 is TGTGCCAGCAGCTTAGCGCTTAGGACTCTTTCTAACTATGGCTACACCTTC.

V is TRBV9 and J is TRBJ2-2, with TRBD2 identical over 10 bases. The CDR3 length is 19 residues. Germline V lookup: CDR1 SGDLS, CDR2 YYNGEE. With 4 bases clipped from V and 3 bases from J, the junction kept 15 bases outside the gene matches. CDR3 nucleotide sequence: TGTGCCAGCAGCTCTAGGAGGCTAGCGGGAGTACGGGACACCGGGGAGCTGTTTTTT. It is translated as CASSSRRLAGVRDTGELFF.

The chain uses TRBV6-4 and TRBJ2-3; D unclear. The germline V gene has CDR1 MRHNA and CDR2 SNTAGT. Trimming took 4 bases from V and 0 from J, leaving 11 bases between them. The CDR3 is 15 residues long. CDR3 residues: CASSALAASTDTQYF. The CDR3 nucleotides are TGTGCCAGCAGTGCATTAGCAGCTAGCACAGATACGCAGTATTTT.

This chain uses TRBV27 with TRBJ1-5, with 12 bases matching TRBD1. V lost 5 bases, J lost 7 bases, and 3 bases stayed unmatched. CDR1 MNHEY and CDR2 SMNVEV come from the germline V gene (reference sequence). This CDR3 is 14 amino acids long. CDR3 DNA: TGTGCCAGCAGTCCGGGGACAGGGGGCCAGCCCCAGCATTTT. It is translated as CASSPGTGGQPQHF.

This chain uses TRBV29-1 with TRBJ2-7; 7 bases are a match to TRBD1. The CDR3 sequence is 12 residues long. Per the germline V gene, CDR1 is SQVTM and CDR2 is ANQGSEA. V lost 4 bases and J lost 2; bases outside the gene matches: 2. CDR3 nucleotide sequence: TGCAGCGTTGGTGACAGGGCCTACGAGCAGTACTTC. As protein: CSVGDRAYEQYF.